This TCR beta chain was captured by sequencing in a study of blood T cells in healthy people across ages. Regarding the study as a whole: Diversity was higher, and naive CD4+ cells more numerous, in long-lived donors than in aged donors.

A J-beta primer mix and a sample-barcoded 5' primer were used in a second PCR of roughly 6 to 12 cycles. TCRdb processed the 5' RACE reads anew with MiXCR; each CDR3 protein has one entry. Altogether roughly 1.5 million distinct CDR3 sequences are present, approximately 43% being singletons, with the ten largest covering approximately 4.1%. Staff drew ten milliliters of peripheral blood from each donor. Regarding this clonotype: Its target is unknown.

The sequence was collected from a woman aged 18-30 years in good health. The sample comprised blood.

CDR3 DNA sequence: TGTGCCAGCAGTTTAGCAGGGCGGGGGATTCCCCAGCATTTT. Translation: CASSLAGRGIPQHF. This chain joins TRBV12-3 or TRBV12-4 and TRBJ1-5; tentative D call: TRBD1 (5 bases). The CDR3 sequence is 14 residues long. Trimming removed 0 bases from V and 10 bases from J, with 13 bases in between.